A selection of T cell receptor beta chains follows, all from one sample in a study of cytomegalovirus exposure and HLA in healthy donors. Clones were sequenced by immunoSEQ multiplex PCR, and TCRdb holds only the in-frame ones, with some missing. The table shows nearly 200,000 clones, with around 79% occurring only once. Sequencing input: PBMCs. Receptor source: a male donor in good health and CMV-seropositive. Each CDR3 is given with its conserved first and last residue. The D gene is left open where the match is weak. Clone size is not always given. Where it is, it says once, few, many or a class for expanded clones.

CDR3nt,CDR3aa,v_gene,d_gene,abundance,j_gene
TGTGCCAGCAGCTCGTACGGGCAGCGTTGCATCGGCGGAACACAGGGGCTCAATCAGCCCCAGCATTTT,CASSSYGQRCIGGTQGLNQPQHF,TRBV14,TRBD1,once,TRBJ1-5
TGTGCCAGCAGCGTAACCGCAGATTCGAACACTGAAGCTTTCTTT,CASSVTADSNTEAFF,TRBV9,-,-,TRBJ1-1
TGTGCCAGTAGTATTGTTCCTGGGGCACCCCCCGGGGAGCTGTTTTTT,CASSIVPGAPPGELFF,TRBV19,-,-,TRBJ2-2
TGTGCCAGCAGCTCCGGGACAGGGGACCCCTACAATGAGCAGTTCTTC,CASSSGTGDPYNEQFF,TRBV9,TRBD1,-,TRBJ2-1
TGTGCCAGGCTAGAGCCGTACCCTAACTATGGCTACACCTTC,CARLEPYPNYGYTF,TRBV19,-,-,TRBJ1-2
TGCGCCAGCAGCTTGGGGGGCGGAAACACTGAAGCTTTCTTT,CASSLGGGNTEAFF,TRBV5-1,-,once,TRBJ1-1
TGTGCCAGCATCGATATCAGGTCCCAAGAGACCCAGTACTTC,CASIDIRSQETQYF,TRBV2,-,-,TRBJ2-5
TGTGCCAGCAGCTTAACAGCGTTCACTAGCACAGATACGCAGTATTTT,CASSLTAFTSTDTQYF,TRBV7-3,-,-,TRBJ2-3
TGTGCCAGCAGTGAAGGGGGGGGACGGTCTGGAAACACCATATATTTT,CASSEGGGRSGNTIYF,TRBV2,-,once,TRBJ1-3
TGTGCCAGCAGCCGCCGAGGTGAGCAGTACTTC,CASSRRGEQYF,TRBV6-5,-,-,TRBJ2-7
TGTGCCAGCAAACGTCAGAGCGGTAGCACAGATACGCAGTATTTT,CASKRQSGSTDTQYF,TRBV28,-,-,TRBJ2-3
TGTGCCAGCAGCAAAGGTGTGGGGGCCCCCACAGATACGCAGTATTTT,CASSKGVGAPTDTQYF,TRBV7-9,-,-,TRBJ2-3
TGTGCCAGCAGTACTAGCGGTTTAAGCACAGATACGCAGTATTTT,CASSTSGLSTDTQYF,TRBV28,TRBD2,-,TRBJ2-3
TGTGCCAGCAGCTCTAGCGGGGGTCCACCGGATACGCAGTATTTT,CASSSSGGPPDTQYF,TRBV7-2,TRBD2,once,TRBJ2-3
TGTGCCAGCAGCTTTCCGAGAGGGGGCGAAGAGACCCAGTACTTC,CASSFPRGGEETQYF,TRBV21-1,-,-,TRBJ2-5
TGTGCCAGCAGACAGGGACAGGGGGGCTCTGTGGTCGCCGAGCAGTACTTC,CASRQGQGGSVVAEQYF,TRBV7-9,TRBD1,-,TRBJ2-7
TGCGCCAGCAGGAAAACAGGGTCCAGGGGGTATTCACCCCTCCACTTT,CASRKTGSRGYSPLHF,TRBV10-1,TRBD1,-,TRBJ1-6
TGTGCCACCAGCAGAGATCGCTACGAGCAGTACTTC,CATSRDRYEQYF,TRBV15,-,-,TRBJ2-7
TGTGCCAGTAGCCAGACAGGGGACCGTCAGTTCTTC,CASSQTGDRQFF,TRBV19,TRBD1,-,TRBJ2-1
TGTGCCAGCAGCACAGTGGCCGAGCAGTACTTC,CASSTVAEQYF,TRBV7-2,-,-,TRBJ2-7
TGTGCCAGCAGCTTAGATCTGGCCGAAAAACTGTTTTTT,CASSLDLAEKLFF,TRBV11-2,-,-,TRBJ1-4
TGTGCCAGCAGTCTCAACAAAGCGTACCCCACAGGGGTCCGTGGCGGCGGGGAGCTGTTTTTT,CASSLNKAYPTGVRGGGELFF,TRBV9,TRBD1,-,TRBJ2-2
TGTGCCAGCAGCGTAGCCTTCGCGCACTCTGGAAACACCATATATTTT,CASSVAFAHSGNTIYF,TRBV9,-,-,TRBJ1-3
TGTGCCAGCAGCCCTCGGGGGTTCACAGATACGCAGTATTTT,CASSPRGFTDTQYF,TRBV6-6,-,few,TRBJ2-3
TGCGCCAGCAGCCAAGGTAACAGGGCCCTCACAGATACGCAGTATTTT,CASSQGNRALTDTQYF,TRBV4-3,-,once,TRBJ2-3
TGTGCCAGCAGCCCAGGGGCAGGGCAGGCAAAACTGTTTTTT,CASSPGAGQAKLFF,TRBV7-2,-,-,TRBJ1-4
TGTGCCATCAGTGAGTCGAGGGGGGGCGGCACTGAAGCTTTCTTT,CAISESRGGGTEAFF,TRBV10-3,-,once,TRBJ1-1
TGCGCCAGCAGCTTGGGAGGGCAGGGGGTCGGGGAGACCCAGTACTTC,CASSLGGQGVGETQYF,TRBV5-1,TRBD1,once,TRBJ2-5
TGCGCCAGCAGCCGAGGGTCGGGACAGATAAATGAAAAACTGTTTTTT,CASSRGSGQINEKLFF,TRBV5-1,TRBD1,-,TRBJ1-4
TGTGCCACCAGCAGAGACCCCTCTAAGGCGGGGTGGTCCTACGAGCAGTACTTC,CATSRDPSKAGWSYEQYF,TRBV15,-,-,TRBJ2-7
TGTGCCTGGAGCGATCGGGCTGAAGCTTTCTTT,CAWSDRAEAFF,TRBV30,-,-,TRBJ1-1
TGTGCCAGCAGCTCGGGACTACCTCAAGAGACCCAGTACTTC,CASSSGLPQETQYF,TRBV7-2,TRBD2,once,TRBJ2-5
TGTGCCAGCAGCTTAGCCGGGACTAATGAAAAACTGTTTTTT,CASSLAGTNEKLFF,TRBV7-6,-,-,TRBJ1-4
TGTGCCAGCACCCCGACTAGCGGGCGGAACACCGGGGAGCTGTTTTTT,CASTPTSGRNTGELFF,TRBV9,TRBD2,few,TRBJ2-2
TGTGCCTGGAGTGTCCGGGGGGGTTGGGACGAGCAGTACTTC,CAWSVRGGWDEQYF,TRBV30,TRBD2,-,TRBJ2-7
TGTGCCAGCAGCTTGCGAACAACTGAAGCTTTCTTT,CASSLRTTEAFF,TRBV5-5,-,-,TRBJ1-1
TGTGCCAGCAGTTACTCGCGGGGGGGCTACAATGAGCAGTTCTTC,CASSYSRGGYNEQFF,TRBV6-5,TRBD2,-,TRBJ2-1
TGTGCCAGCAGCCAGGGACAGGGAGCTCAAGAGACCCAGTACTTC,CASSQGQGAQETQYF,TRBV11-3,TRBD1,-,TRBJ2-5
TGTGCCTGGACCGTGACAGGGTCTAACTATGGCTACACCTTC,CAWTVTGSNYGYTF,TRBV30,TRBD1,-,TRBJ1-2
TGTGCCAGCAACTTTGGGGGGAGGGCCGGAGAGACCCAGTACTTC,CASNFGGRAGETQYF,TRBV7-2,TRBD2,-,TRBJ2-5
TGTGCCAGCTCACCCGACAGGGGCTGGAATTCACCCCTCCACTTT,CASSPDRGWNSPLHF,TRBV18,TRBD1,-,TRBJ1-6
TGTGCCAGCAGTTTATCCCCTATTAGCTCCTATAATTCACCCCTCCACTTT,CASSLSPISSYNSPLHF,TRBV27,-,-,TRBJ1-6
TGTGCCAGCAGCCCAAGCGGAGCCCTATACAATGAGCAGTTCTTC,CASSPSGALYNEQFF,TRBV7-9,-,-,TRBJ2-1
TGTGCCAGCAGCCCCCCGGACAGCGCGAATTCACCCCTCCACTTT,CASSPPDSANSPLHF,TRBV7-9,-,-,TRBJ1-6
TGCAGCGTTCGGCCAGGGACTAATCAGCCCCAGCATTTT,CSVRPGTNQPQHF,TRBV29-1,-,-,TRBJ1-5
TGTGCCAGCTCACCACTACACACAGATACGCAGTATTTT,CASSPLHTDTQYF,TRBV18,-,once,TRBJ2-3
TGTGCCAGCAGTTCCGGGACTAGCAGGGGCGAGCAGTACTTC,CASSSGTSRGEQYF,TRBV28,TRBD2,-,TRBJ2-7
TGCGCCAGCAGCTTGGGTCTAGGTGGGGGCTACACCTTC,CASSLGLGGGYTF,TRBV5-1,-,once,TRBJ1-2
TGTGCCAGCAGCTTTAGCGGGCCTTACGAGCAGTACTTC,CASSFSGPYEQYF,TRBV5-6,TRBD2,once,TRBJ2-7
TGTGCCAGCAGTGACAGGCAGGTTAGCTCTGGAAACACCATATATTTT,CASSDRQVSSGNTIYF,TRBV6-4,-,once,TRBJ1-3
TGTGCCAGCAGTAAGAGCGGTACTAGCACAGATACGCAGTATTTT,CASSKSGTSTDTQYF,TRBV6-5,-,few,TRBJ2-3